This TCR beta chain was captured by sequencing in a study of T cell responses to AZD1222 COVID-19 vaccine. With respect to this clone: Its target is unknown.

Repertoires were generated with immunoSEQ multiplex PCR, while TCRdb's copy carries only in-frame clones and drops some. The top ten clones hold approximately 1.2% of a sample with 150,000 to 200,000 clones, about 91% of them seen once. Study conclusions and caveats: The donor group comprised mostly white British people and more females; the analysis possibly underestimated clonal diversity. Seropositivity was recorded at baseline in only a handful of AZD1222 recipients.

The V gene's germline CDR1 is DFQATT and CDR2 SNEGSKA (reference sequence). CDR3 length: 15 amino acids. Trimming stripped 3 bases from V and 7 bases from J, with 22 bases between. The TCR was taken from an adult who received the AZD1222 COVID-19 vaccine. Sequenced here: peripheral blood, sampled 28 days after the second AZD1222 dose. The rearrangement uses TRBV20-1 and TRBJ2-7; D assignment may be TRBD1 or TRBD2 (6 bases each). Written as DNA, the CDR3 is TGCAGTGCTAGTCTATCGGGGGCCGCCCGGGGTGAGCAGTACTTC. It yields the protein CSASLSGAARGEQYF.